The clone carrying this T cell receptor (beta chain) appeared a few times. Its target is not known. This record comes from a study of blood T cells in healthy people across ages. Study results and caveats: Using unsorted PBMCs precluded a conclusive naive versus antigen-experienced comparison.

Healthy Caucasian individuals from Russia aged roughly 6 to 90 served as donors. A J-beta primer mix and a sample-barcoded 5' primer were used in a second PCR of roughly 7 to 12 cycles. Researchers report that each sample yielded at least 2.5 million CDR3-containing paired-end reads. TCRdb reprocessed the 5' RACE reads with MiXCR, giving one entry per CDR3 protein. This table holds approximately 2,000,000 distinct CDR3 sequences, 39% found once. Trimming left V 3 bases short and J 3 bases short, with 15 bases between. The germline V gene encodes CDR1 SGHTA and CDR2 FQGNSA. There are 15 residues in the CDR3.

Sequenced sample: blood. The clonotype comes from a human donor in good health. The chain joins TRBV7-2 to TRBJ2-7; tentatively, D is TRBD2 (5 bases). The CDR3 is CASSFGRLGVYEQYF. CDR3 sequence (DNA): TGTGCCAGCAGCTTTGGTCGCCTCGGGGTCTACGAGCAGTACTTC.